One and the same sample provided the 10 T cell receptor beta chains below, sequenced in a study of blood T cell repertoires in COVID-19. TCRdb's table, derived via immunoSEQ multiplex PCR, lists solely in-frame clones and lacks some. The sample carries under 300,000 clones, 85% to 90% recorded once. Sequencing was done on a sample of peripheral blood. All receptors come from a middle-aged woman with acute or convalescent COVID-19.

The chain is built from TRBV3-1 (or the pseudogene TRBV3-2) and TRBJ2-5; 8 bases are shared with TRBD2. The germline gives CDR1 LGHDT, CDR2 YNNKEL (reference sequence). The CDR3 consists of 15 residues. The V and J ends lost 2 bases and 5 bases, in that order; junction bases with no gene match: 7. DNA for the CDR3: TGTGCCAGCAGCCAACGGAACGGGGGGGTTGAGACCCAGTACTTC. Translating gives CASSQRNGGVETQYF.

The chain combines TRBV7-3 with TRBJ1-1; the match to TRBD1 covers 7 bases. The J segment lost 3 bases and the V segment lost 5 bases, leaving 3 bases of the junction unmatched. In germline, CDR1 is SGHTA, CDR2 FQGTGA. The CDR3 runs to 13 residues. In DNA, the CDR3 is TGTGCCAGCAGCCAACAGGGGTACACTGAAGCTTTCTTT. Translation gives CASSQQGYTEAFF. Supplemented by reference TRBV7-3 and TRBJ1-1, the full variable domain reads GAGVSQTPSNKVTEKGKYVELRCDPISGHTALYWYRQSLGQGPEFLIYFQGTGAADDSGLPNDRFFAVRPEGSVSTLKIQRTERGDSAVYLCASSQQGYTEAFFGQGTRLTVV.

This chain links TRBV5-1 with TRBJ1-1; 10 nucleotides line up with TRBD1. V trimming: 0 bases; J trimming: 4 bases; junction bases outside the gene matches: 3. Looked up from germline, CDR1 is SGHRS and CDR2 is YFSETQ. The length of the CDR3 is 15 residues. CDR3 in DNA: TGCGCCAGCAGCTTGGAGGGACAGGGGACCACTGAAGCTTTCTTT. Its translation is CASSLEGQGTTEAFF.

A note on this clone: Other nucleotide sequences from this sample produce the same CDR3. The CDR3 nucleotides are TGTGCCAGCAGCTTACTAGCAGATACGCAGTATTTT. Protein: CASSLLADTQYF. The V gene is TRBV7-9, the J gene TRBJ2-3; unclear D gene. Germline V gene data show CDR1 as SEHNR and CDR2 as FQNEAQ (reference sequence). Deletions cut 2 bases from V and 4 bases from J, with 4 bases between. CDR3 length equals 12 residues. The full variable domain, in which reference TRBV7-9 and TRBJ2-3 provide the parts outside the CDR3, is DTGVSQNPRHKITKRGQNVTFRCDPISEHNRLYWYRQTLGQGPEFLTYFQNEAQLEKSRLLSDRFSAERPKGSFSTLEIQRTEQGDSAMYLCASSLLADTQYFGPGTRLTVL.

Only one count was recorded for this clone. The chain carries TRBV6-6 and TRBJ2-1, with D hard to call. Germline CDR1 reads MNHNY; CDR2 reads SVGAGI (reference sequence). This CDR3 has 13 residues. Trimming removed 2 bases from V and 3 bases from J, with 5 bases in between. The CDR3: CASSYTFYNEQFF. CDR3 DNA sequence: TGTGCCAGCAGTTACACTTTCTACAATGAGCAGTTCTTC.

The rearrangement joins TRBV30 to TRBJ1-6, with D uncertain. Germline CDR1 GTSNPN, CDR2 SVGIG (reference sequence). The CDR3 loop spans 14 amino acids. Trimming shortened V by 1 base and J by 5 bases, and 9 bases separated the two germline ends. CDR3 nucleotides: TGTGCCTGGAGTGGGGCCCCCGATAATTCACCCCTCCACTTT. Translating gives CAWSGAPDNSPLHF.

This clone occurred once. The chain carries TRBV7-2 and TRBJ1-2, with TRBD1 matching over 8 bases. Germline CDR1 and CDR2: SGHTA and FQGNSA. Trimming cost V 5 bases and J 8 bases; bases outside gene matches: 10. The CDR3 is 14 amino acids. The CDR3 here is CASSISQGVRGYTF. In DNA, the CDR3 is TGTGCCAGCAGCATATCACAGGGGGTACGGGGCTACACCTTC.

The CDR3, as DNA: TGTGCCAGCAGCGCTGGGGGGACTGAAGCTTTCTTT. Its protein is CASSAGGTEAFF. The chain recombines TRBV12-3 or TRBV12-4 with TRBJ1-1; tentative D call: TRBD1 (5 bases). The CDR3 loop spans 12 amino acids. V lost 6 bases to trimming and J lost 5 bases, with 10 bases between them.

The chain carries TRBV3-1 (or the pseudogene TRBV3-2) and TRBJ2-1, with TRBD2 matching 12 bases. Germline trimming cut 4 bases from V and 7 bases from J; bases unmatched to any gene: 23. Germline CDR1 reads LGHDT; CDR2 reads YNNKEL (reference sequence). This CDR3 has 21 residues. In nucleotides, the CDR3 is TGTGCCAGCAGCCTAAGGGCATTGGGAAGGGCTCTAGCGGGGGGGTTGAATGAGCAGTTCTTC. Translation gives CASSLRALGRALAGGLNEQFF.

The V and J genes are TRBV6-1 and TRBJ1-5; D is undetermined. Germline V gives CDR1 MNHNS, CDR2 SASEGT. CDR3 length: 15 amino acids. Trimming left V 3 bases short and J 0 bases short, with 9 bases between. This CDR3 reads CASSEHRYSNQPQHF. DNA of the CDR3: TGTGCCAGCAGTGAGCACCGGTATAGCAATCAGCCCCAGCATTTT.